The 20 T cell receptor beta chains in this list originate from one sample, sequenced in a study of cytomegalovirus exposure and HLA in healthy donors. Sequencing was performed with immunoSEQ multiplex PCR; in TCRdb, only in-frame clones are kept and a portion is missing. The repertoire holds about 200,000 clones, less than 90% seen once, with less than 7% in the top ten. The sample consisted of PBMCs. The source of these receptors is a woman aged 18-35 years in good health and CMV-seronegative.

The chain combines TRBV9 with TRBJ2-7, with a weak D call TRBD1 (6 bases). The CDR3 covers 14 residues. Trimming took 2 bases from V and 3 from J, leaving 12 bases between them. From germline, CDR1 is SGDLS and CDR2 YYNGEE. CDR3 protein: CASSVDSSHYEQYF. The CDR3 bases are TGTGCCAGCAGCGTGGACAGCAGCCACTACGAGCAGTACTTC.

The CDR3 region is CASSRQTNEKLFF. CDR3 bases: TGTGCCAGTAGTCGACAGACTAATGAAAAACTGTTTTTT. The rearrangement links TRBV19 to TRBJ1-4, with D perhaps matching TRBD1 (5 bases). CDR1 is LNHDA, CDR2 SQIVND, per germline (reference sequence). The CDR3 loop spans 13 amino acids. The V and J ends lost 5 bases and 2 bases respectively, with 6 bases between them. Looking up the rest from reference TRBV19 and TRBJ1-4 gives the full variable domain: DGGITQSPKYLFRKEGQNVTLSCEQNLNHDAMYWYRQDPGQGLRLIYYSQIVNDFQKGDIAEGYSVSREKKESFPLTVTSAQKNPTAFYLCASSRQTNEKLFFGSGTQLSVL.

CDR3 amino acids: CASSSTLISGWEGDTQYF. The DNA of the CDR3 is TGTGCCAGCAGTTCCACTCTCATTAGCGGGTGGGAGGGAGATACGCAGTATTTT. The rearrangement uses TRBV27 and TRBJ2-3, with 7 bases identical to TRBD2. The CDR3 runs 18 residues. The germline V gene encodes CDR1 MNHEY and CDR2 SMNVEV (reference sequence). The ends lost 4 bases at V and 5 bases at J; junction bases unmatched: 18.

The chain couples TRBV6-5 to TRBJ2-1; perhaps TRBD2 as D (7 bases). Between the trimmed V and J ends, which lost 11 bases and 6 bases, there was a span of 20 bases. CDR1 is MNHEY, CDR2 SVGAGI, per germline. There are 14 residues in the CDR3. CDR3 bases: TGTGCCGCGCGTCGGGGGGCCAGCCTCAATGAGCAGTTCTTC. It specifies CAARRGASLNEQFF.

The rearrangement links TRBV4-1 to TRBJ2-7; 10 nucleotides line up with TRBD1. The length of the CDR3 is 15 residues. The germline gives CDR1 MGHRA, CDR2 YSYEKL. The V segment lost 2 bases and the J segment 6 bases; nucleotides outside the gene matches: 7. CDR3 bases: TGCGCCAGCAGCCAACCCGGACAGGGGGTAGGCGAGCAGTACTTC. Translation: CASSQPGQGVGEQYF.

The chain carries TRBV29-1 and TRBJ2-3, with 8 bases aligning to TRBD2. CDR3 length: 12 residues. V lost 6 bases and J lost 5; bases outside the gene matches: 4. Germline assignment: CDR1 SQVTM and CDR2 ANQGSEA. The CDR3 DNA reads TGCAGCGTCTCGGGGGGGGGAGATACGCAGTATTTT. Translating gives CSVSGGGDTQYF.

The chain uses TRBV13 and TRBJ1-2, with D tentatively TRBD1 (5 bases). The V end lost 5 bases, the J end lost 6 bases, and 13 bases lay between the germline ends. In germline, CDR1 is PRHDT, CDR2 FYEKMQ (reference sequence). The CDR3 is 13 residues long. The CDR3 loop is CASSAQGYDGYTF. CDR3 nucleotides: TGTGCCAGCAGCGCGCAGGGTTATGATGGCTACACCTTC.

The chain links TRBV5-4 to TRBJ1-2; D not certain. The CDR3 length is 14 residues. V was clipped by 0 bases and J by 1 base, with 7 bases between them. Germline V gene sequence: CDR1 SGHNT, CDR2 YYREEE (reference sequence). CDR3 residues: CASSLGGLNYGYTF. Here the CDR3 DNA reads TGTGCCAGCAGCTTGGGTGGGCTTAACTATGGCTACACCTTC.

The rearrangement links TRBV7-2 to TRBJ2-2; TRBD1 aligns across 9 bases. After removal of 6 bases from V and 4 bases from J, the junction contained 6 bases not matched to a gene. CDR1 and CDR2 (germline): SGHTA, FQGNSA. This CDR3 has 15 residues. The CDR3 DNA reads TGTGCCAGCAGTGAACAGGGGGCGAGCACCGGGGAGCTGTTTTTT. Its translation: CASSEQGASTGELFF.

In DNA, the CDR3 is TGTGCCAGCTCACCACCAAACAGGGTGAAGGACAATGAGCAGTTCTTC. Encoded protein: CASSPPNRVKDNEQFF. This rearrangement joins TRBV18 to TRBJ2-1; maybe TRBD1 (6 bases). CDR1 is KGHSH and CDR2 is LQKENI in the germline V gene. The CDR3 is made up of 16 amino acids. V dropped 0 bases and J dropped 5 bases, with 14 bases sitting between them.

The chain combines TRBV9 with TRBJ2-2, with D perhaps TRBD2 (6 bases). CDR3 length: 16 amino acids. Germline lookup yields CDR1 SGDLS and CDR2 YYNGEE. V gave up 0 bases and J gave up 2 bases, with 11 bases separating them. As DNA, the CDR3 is TGTGCCAGCAGCGTAGGCCTAGCGCACAACACCGGGGAGCTGTTTTTT. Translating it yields CASSVGLAHNTGELFF.

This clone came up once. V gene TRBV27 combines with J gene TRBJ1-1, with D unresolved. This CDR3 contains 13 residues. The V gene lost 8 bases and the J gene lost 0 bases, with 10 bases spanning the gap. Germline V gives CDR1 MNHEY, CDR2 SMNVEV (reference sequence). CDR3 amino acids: CASWRTMNTEAFF. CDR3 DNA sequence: TGTGCCAGCTGGCGCACAATGAACACTGAAGCTTTCTTT.

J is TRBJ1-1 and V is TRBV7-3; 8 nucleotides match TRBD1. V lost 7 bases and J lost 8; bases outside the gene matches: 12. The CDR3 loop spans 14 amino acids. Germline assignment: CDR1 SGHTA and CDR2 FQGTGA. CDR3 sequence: CASTTVPGQGEAFF. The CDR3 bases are TGTGCCAGCACCACTGTACCCGGACAGGGAGAAGCTTTCTTT.

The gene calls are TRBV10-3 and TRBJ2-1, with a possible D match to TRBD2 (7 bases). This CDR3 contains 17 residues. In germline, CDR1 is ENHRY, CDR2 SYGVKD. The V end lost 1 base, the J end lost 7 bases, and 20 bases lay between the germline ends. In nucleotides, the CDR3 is TGTGCCATCAGTGAGTTCACTAGCGCACGAGGGGGTAATGAGCAGTTCTTC. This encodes CAISEFTSARGGNEQFF.

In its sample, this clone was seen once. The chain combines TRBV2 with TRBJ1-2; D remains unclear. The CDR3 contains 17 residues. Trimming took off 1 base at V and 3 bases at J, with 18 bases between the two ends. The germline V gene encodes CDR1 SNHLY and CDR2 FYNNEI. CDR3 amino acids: CASSEGPRTFSDYGYTF. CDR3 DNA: TGTGCCAGCAGTGAAGGTCCTAGAACCTTTTCGGACTATGGCTACACCTTC.

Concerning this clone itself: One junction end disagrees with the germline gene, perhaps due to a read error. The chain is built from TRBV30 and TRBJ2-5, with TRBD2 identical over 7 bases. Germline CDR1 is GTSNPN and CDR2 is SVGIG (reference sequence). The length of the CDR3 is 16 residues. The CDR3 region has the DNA TGTGCCTTGAGTAGATCGGGGCGGGGGATTTCGGAGACCCAGTACTTC. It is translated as CALSRSGRGISETQYF.

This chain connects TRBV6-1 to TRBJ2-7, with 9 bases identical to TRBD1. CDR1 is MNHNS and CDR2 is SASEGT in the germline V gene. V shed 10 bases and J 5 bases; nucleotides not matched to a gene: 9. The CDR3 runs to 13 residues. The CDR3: CATRGGQGHEQYF. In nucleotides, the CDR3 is TGTGCCACAAGAGGGGGACAGGGACACGAGCAGTACTTC.

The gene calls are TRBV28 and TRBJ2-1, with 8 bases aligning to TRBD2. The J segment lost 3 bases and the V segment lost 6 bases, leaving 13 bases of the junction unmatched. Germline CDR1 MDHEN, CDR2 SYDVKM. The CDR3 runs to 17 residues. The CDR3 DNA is TGTGCCAGCAGCCCCTTAATGAGCGGGAGTTTCTACAATGAGCAGTTCTTC. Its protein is CASSPLMSGSFYNEQFF.

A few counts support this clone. The CDR3 DNA follows: TGTGCCAGCAGGCCCGGGACAGGGACCTCACCCCTCCACTTT. This codes for CASRPGTGTSPLHF. The chain couples TRBV6-5 to TRBJ1-6, with 9 bases matching TRBD1. The J segment lost 10 bases and the V segment lost 6 bases, leaving 7 bases of the junction unmatched. The CDR3 runs 14 residues. Germline V CDR1 and CDR2: MNHEY, SVGAGI.

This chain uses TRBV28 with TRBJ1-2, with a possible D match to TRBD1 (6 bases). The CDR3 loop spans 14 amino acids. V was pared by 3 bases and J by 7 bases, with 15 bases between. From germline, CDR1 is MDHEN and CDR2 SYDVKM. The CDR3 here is CASSFRDTAGGYTF. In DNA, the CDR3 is TGTGCCAGCAGTTTCAGGGACACTGCGGGTGGCTACACCTTC.